This T cell receptor (beta chain) was sequenced during a study of lymphopenia after photon versus proton radiotherapy. Study results and caveats: In patients who died, overall survival fell as post-nadir TCR diversity dropped more. Better survival with proton therapy was suggested as possible, not demonstrated. Proton therapy kept repertoires fairly stable, unlike photons, which gained effector/memory cells. Post-nadir diversity loss with photons came from oligoclonal expansion, particularly CD8+ Temra cells.

In the case of this clone: The antigen is undetermined.

Sequencing used immunoSEQ multiplex PCR; TCRdb keeps in-frame clones, though not all of them. The sample has some 170,000 clones; about nine tenths are singletons. The V end was cut by 7 bases, the J end by 3 bases, with 16 bases between. This CDR3 has 15 residues. Per germline, CDR1 SNHLY and CDR2 FYNNEI. This chain links TRBV2 with TRBJ1-5; D is uncertain. Material: peripheral blood, obtained from a patient treated with photon-based radiotherapy. This TCR came from a man aged 45 to 65 with gastric cancer. The CDR3 bases are TGTGCCAGCACCGAGTTTGGGCAGGCCAATCAGCCCCAGCATTTT. Residues: CASTEFGQANQPQHF.